What follows are 27 T cell receptor beta chains derived from one specimen sequenced in a study of T cells in Graves' hyperthyroidism and ophthalmopathy. Using RNA transcripts as the source, TCR beta CDR3 regions were amplified. First-round RT-PCR targeting the TCR CDR3 was performed with the HTBI primer set. TCRdb processed the multiplex PCR reads anew with MiXCR; each CDR3 protein has one entry. The sample contains around 450,000 distinct CDR3 sequences, 15% to 18% of which appear only once. Input material: blood. The origin of the receptors is a woman aged 18-29 years with Graves' hyperthyroidism.

Ten or more counts support this clonotype. The chain joins TRBV28 to TRBJ2-5, with D tentatively TRBD1 (5 bases). This CDR3 comprises 11 residues. V was pared by 5 bases and J by 7 bases, with 8 bases between. The germline CDR1 and CDR2 sequences are MDHEN and SYDVKM. Written as DNA, the CDR3 is TGTGCCAGCAGTGAAACAGGGACCCAGTACTTC. This codes for CASSETGTQYF.

The chain links TRBV5-1 to TRBJ1-4, with D perhaps TRBD1 (6 bases). V gave up 5 bases and J gave up 0 bases, with 14 bases separating them. This CDR3 region has 16 residues. CDR1 is SGHRS and CDR2 is YFSETQ in the germline V gene. The CDR3 DNA follows: TGCGCCAGCAGACCAGACAGGACAGCAACTAATGAAAAACTGTTTTTT. It specifies CASRPDRTATNEKLFF.

This clonotype was found many times. CDR3 loop: CASRLPGGTEAFF. The CDR3 DNA sequence: TGTGCCAGCAGGCTACCAGGGGGCACTGAAGCTTTCTTT. The chain links TRBV6-1 to TRBJ1-1; the match to TRBD1 covers 7 bases. Germline V gene lookup returns CDR1 MNHNS and CDR2 SASEGT. The CDR3 covers 13 residues. V lost 6 bases to trimming and J lost 4 bases; unmatched junction nucleotides: 5.

This clonotype was seen ten or more times. The genes are TRBV2 and TRBJ1-4; 10 bases match TRBD1. The length of the CDR3 is 14 residues. The germline V gene has CDR1 SNHLY and CDR2 FYNNEI. After removal of 6 bases from V and 8 bases from J, the junction contained 6 bases not matched to a gene. For the CDR3, the DNA is TGTGCCAGCAGAGGACAGGGGGTTCAAGAAAAACTGTTTTTT. It codes for CASRGQGVQEKLFF.

This sequence joins TRBV30 and TRBJ1-3; D is undetermined. Trimming took 4 bases from V and 0 from J, leaving 7 bases between them. There are 13 residues in the CDR3. CDR1 and CDR2 from the germline V gene are GTSNPN and SVGIG (reference sequence). Written as DNA, the CDR3 is TGTGCCTGGAATAAGGTCTCTGGAAACACCATATATTTT. Encoded protein: CAWNKVSGNTIYF.

The chain joins TRBV7-9 to TRBJ2-1; 9 bases are a match to TRBD2. The J segment lost 5 bases and the V segment lost 1 base, leaving 6 bases of the junction unmatched. CDR3 length: 16 amino acids. The germline CDR1 and CDR2 sequences are SEHNR and FQNEAQ (reference sequence). For the CDR3, the DNA is TGTGCCAGCAGCTTAGGGGCGGGAGGGCCGAACAATGAGCAGTTCTTC. It is translated as CASSLGAGGPNNEQFF.

This clonotype showed up many times. The rearrangement links TRBV27 to TRBJ1-4; the D is unclear. Germline CDR1 and CDR2: MNHEY and SMNVEV (reference sequence). V lost 6 bases and J 4 bases, leaving 15 bases between the germline ends. The length of the CDR3 is 15 residues. The CDR3 spells CASSRRKSFNEKLFF. The CDR3 DNA follows: TGTGCCAGCAGCCGACGGAAGTCGTTTAATGAAAAACTGTTTTTT.

The genes are TRBV7-9 and TRBJ2-3, with TRBD1 matching 8 bases. Unmatched junction bases numbered 14, after V lost 5 bases and J lost 4 bases. CDR3 length: 17 amino acids. Germline values: CDR1 SEHNR, CDR2 FQNEAQ (reference sequence). The CDR3 loop is CASSLRTQGAIPDTQYF. CDR3 sequence (DNA): TGTGCCAGCAGCCTTAGGACTCAGGGGGCGATTCCAGATACGCAGTATTTT.

The sample holds many counts of this clonotype. The gene calls are TRBV6-1 and TRBJ2-2; D perhaps matches TRBD2 (5 bases). The V end lost 6 bases, the J end lost 3 bases, and 11 bases lay between the germline ends. Germline V gene sequence: CDR1 MNHNS, CDR2 SASEGT. The CDR3 length is 14 residues. Here the CDR3 DNA reads TGTGCCAGCAGAAGGGAGTGGCACACCGGGGAGCTGTTTTTT. Translated: CASRREWHTGELFF.

The rearrangement links TRBV12-3 or TRBV12-4 to TRBJ2-7, with D perhaps TRBD2 (5 bases). V gave up 5 bases and J gave up 0 bases, with 14 bases separating them. The CDR3 covers 15 residues. The CDR3 loop reads CASSPGSGFSYEQYF. CDR3 nucleotides: TGTGCCAGCAGTCCGGGCAGCGGTTTCTCCTACGAGCAGTACTTC.

This clonotype appeared many times. J is TRBJ1-3 and V is TRBV28; D might be TRBD1 (5 bases). Germline loops: CDR1 MDHEN, CDR2 SYDVKM. The CDR3 totals 15 residues. Trimming removed 2 bases at V and 0 bases at J, with 8 bases between. CDR3 DNA sequence: TGTGCCAGCAGTTTACGACAGAGCTCTGGAAACACCATATATTTT. Amino acids: CASSLRQSSGNTIYF.

This clonotype was observed many times. This sequence joins TRBV6-1 and TRBJ2-7; TRBD2 agrees at 11 bases. Germline-derived CDR1 and CDR2 are MNHNS and SASEGT. The junction had 25 bases not matched to a gene; V was cut back by 7 bases and J by 5 bases. The CDR3 contains 20 residues. The CDR3 region has the DNA TGTGCCAGCACCCTGAAGCCCTTGTATAGCGGGAGGGCCGGAGGGGACGAGCAGTACTTC. It codes for CASTLKPLYSGRAGGDEQYF.

Ten or more counts support this clonotype. J is TRBJ2-1 and V is TRBV20-1; D unclear. The CDR3 is 13 residues long. Germline loops: CDR1 DFQATT, CDR2 SNEGSKA (reference sequence). V gave up 3 bases and J gave up 8 bases, with 14 bases separating them. The CDR3 region is CSASSLKVHEQFF. The CDR3, as DNA: TGCAGTGCTAGCAGCCTGAAAGTCCATGAGCAGTTCTTC.

Note on this clonotype: A junction boundary mismatches the germline segment, possibly from a read error. This chain uses TRBV28 with TRBJ2-2, with D perhaps TRBD2 (6 bases). This CDR3 is built from 17 residues. The germline V gene has CDR1 MDHEN and CDR2 SYDVKM. CDR3 amino acids: CASSSPWDFSNTGEPFF. The CDR3 nucleotides read TGTGCCAGCAGTTCCCCCTGGGACTTCTCGAACACCGGGGAGCCGTTTTTT. The complete variable domain, with remaining parts taken from reference TRBV28 and TRBJ2-2, reads DVKVTQSSRYLVKRTGEKVFLECVQDMDHENMFWYRQDPGLGLRLIYFSYDVKMKEKGDIPEGYSVSREKKERFSLILESASTNQTSMYLCASSSPWDFSNTGEPFFGEGSRLTVL.

This clonotype came up many times. This chain joins TRBV6-1 and TRBJ2-5; TRBD2 agrees at 10 bases. The CDR3 has 16 residues. Per germline, CDR1 MNHNS and CDR2 SASEGT. Trimming removed 2 bases from V and 5 bases from J; junction bases left unmatched: 8. This CDR3 is CASSESSGGGSETQYF. The CDR3 nucleotides read TGTGCCAGCAGTGAATCGAGCGGGGGGGGGAGCGAGACCCAGTACTTC.

This clonotype was seen a handful of times. The J gene is TRBJ2-3, the V gene TRBV6-1; no definite D call. The germline gives CDR1 MNHNS, CDR2 SASEGT. The V end lost 2 bases, the J end lost 0 bases, and 9 bases lay between the germline ends. The CDR3 contains 15 residues. The CDR3: CASSELGASTDTQYF. CDR3 in DNA: TGTGCCAGCAGTGAACTTGGAGCTAGCACAGATACGCAGTATTTT.

Details on this clonotype: A read error may explain this, as a much larger clone is one base away. The chain recombines TRBV12-3 or TRBV12-4 with TRBJ2-1; 9 bases fit TRBD1. This CDR3 has 17 residues. The CDR3 bases are TGTGCCAGCTACCGAAAGAGCGGGACAGGGTATTACAGTGAGCAGTTCTTC. Encoded protein: CASYRKSGTGYYSEQFF.

This clonotype was detected many times. The rearrangement joins TRBV29-1 to TRBJ2-2, with 16 bases identical to TRBD2. The CDR3 has 17 amino acids. V was clipped by 6 bases and J by 6 bases; unmatched bases: 10. The V gene's germline CDR1 is SQVTM and CDR2 ANQGSEA. This CDR3 is CSVKPGTSGRAAGELFF. The CDR3 region has the DNA TGCAGCGTGAAGCCCGGGACTAGCGGGAGGGCCGCCGGGGAGCTGTTTTTT.

The gene calls are TRBV6-5 and TRBJ2-7; TRBD1 agrees at 8 bases. The CDR3 has 14 amino acids. With V trimmed by 2 bases and J by 5 bases, 5 bases remained unmatched. The germline V gene has CDR1 MNHEY and CDR2 SVGAGI. In DNA form, the CDR3 reads TGTGCCAGCAGTTACGGACAGGGAGTCCACGAGCAGTACTTC. Translated, it gives CASSYGQGVHEQYF.

There are many counts of this clonotype. This rearrangement joins TRBV5-1 to TRBJ1-6; no reliable D call. Trimming left V 6 bases short and J 8 bases short, with 12 bases between. The CDR3 has 13 amino acids. The germline gives CDR1 SGHRS, CDR2 YFSETQ. CDR3: CASNYGSDSPLHF. CDR3 nucleotide sequence: TGCGCCAGCAACTACGGGAGCGATTCACCCCTCCACTTT.

The table lists this clonotype with many counts. The gene calls are TRBV11-3 and TRBJ2-1; 7 positions match TRBD1. In germline, CDR1 is SGHNT, CDR2 YENEEA. CDR3 length: 15 amino acids. The J segment lost 10 bases and the V segment lost 2 bases, leaving 11 bases of the junction unmatched. CDR3 nucleotide sequence: TGTGCCAGCAGCTTACGTGGGAGACAGGGAAGCGAGCAGTTCTTC. Translating it yields CASSLRGRQGSEQFF. Filled out from reference TRBV11-3 and TRBJ2-1, the complete variable domain reads EAGVVQSPRYKIIEKKQPVAFWCNPISGHNTLYWYLQNLGQGPELLIRYENEEAVDDSQLPKDRFSAERLKGVDSTLKIQPAELGDSAVYLCASSLRGRQGSEQFFGPGTRLTVL.

The chain has TRBV9 and TRBJ2-3, with D unclear. This CDR3 has 15 amino acids. Trimming cost V 1 base and J 3 bases, with 12 bases left between them. Germline assignment: CDR1 SGDLS and CDR2 YYNGEE. CDR3 DNA sequence: TGTGCCAGCAGCGTATTCTCCTCGGGTACAGATACGCAGTATTTT. It is translated as CASSVFSSGTDTQYF.

The V call is TRBV6-2 or TRBV6-3, the J call TRBJ1-1, with D possibly matching TRBD1 (6 bases). Trimming cost V 5 bases and J 1 base, with 11 bases left between them. The V gene's germline CDR1 is MNHEY and CDR2 SVGEGT. The CDR3 length is 14 residues. For the CDR3, the DNA is TGTGCCAGCAGTCAGGGACATCAGAACACTGAAGCTTTCTTT. Translating gives CASSQGHQNTEAFF.

This clonotype appeared many times. The gene calls are TRBV7-8 and TRBJ1-1; tentatively, D is TRBD1 (5 bases). The V end lost 4 bases, the J end lost 1 base, and 13 bases lay between the germline ends. The germline CDR1 and CDR2 sequences are SGHVS and FQNEAQ. This CDR3 has 15 amino acids. This CDR3 is CASSSPGGRNTEAFF. For the CDR3, the DNA is TGTGCCAGCAGCTCCCCTGGGGGGAGGAACACTGAAGCTTTCTTT.

This clonotype was counted at least ten times. The rearrangement joins TRBV28 to TRBJ2-4; weak D call: TRBD1 (5 bases). The germline V and J ends were trimmed by 6 bases and 0 bases, with 18 bases remaining between them. CDR3 length equals 17 residues. The V gene's germline CDR1 is MDHEN and CDR2 SYDVKM. The CDR3 sequence: CASSGPTGQGAKNIQYF. As DNA, the CDR3 is TGTGCCAGCAGCGGACCCACCGGCCAGGGAGCCAAAAACATTCAGTACTTC. The whole variable domain, remainder taken from reference TRBV28 and TRBJ2-4, is DVKVTQSSRYLVKRTGEKVFLECVQDMDHENMFWYRQDPGLGLRLIYFSYDVKMKEKGDIPEGYSVSREKKERFSLILESASTNQTSMYLCASSGPTGQGAKNIQYFGAGTRLSVL.

This clonotype appeared a few times. The chain couples TRBV15 to TRBJ2-6; D is undetermined. V was pared by 5 bases and J by 12 bases, with 17 bases between. The CDR3 is 14 residues long. Germline loops: CDR1 LNHNV, CDR2 YYDKDF (reference sequence). The CDR3 sequence: CATSLVGGVGVLTF. CDR3 DNA: TGTGCCACCAGCTTGGTAGGTGGGGTGGGCGTCCTGACTTTC. The full variable domain, with the rest looked up from reference TRBV15 and TRBJ2-6, is DAMVIQNPRYQVTQFGKPVTLSCSQTLNHNVMYWYQQKSSQAPKLLFHYYDKDFNNEADTPDNFQSRRPNTSFCFLDIRSPGLGDTAMYLCATSLVGGVGVLTFGAGSRLTVL.

The chain recombines TRBV7-8 with TRBJ2-2; 9 bases line up with TRBD2. Trimming cost V 3 bases and J 0 bases; bases outside gene matches: 8. The CDR3 runs to 18 residues. Germline V gene data show CDR1 as SGHVS and CDR2 as FQNEAQ. CDR3 region: CASSFLAGGPANTGELFF. CDR3 coding DNA: TGTGCCAGCAGCTTCCTGGCGGGAGGGCCAGCGAACACCGGGGAGCTGTTTTTT.